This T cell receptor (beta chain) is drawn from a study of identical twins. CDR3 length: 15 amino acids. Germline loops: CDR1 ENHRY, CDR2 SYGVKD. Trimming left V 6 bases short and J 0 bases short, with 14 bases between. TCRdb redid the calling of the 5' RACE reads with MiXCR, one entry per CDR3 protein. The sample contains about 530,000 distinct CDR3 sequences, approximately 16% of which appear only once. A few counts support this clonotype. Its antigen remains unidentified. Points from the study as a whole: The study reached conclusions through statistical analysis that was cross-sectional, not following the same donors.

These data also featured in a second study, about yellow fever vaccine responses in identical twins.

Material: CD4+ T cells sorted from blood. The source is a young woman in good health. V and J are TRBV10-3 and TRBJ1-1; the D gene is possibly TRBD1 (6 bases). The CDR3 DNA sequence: TGTGCCATCAGGCTGGGAGACAGGATGAACACTGAAGCTTTCTTT. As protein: CAIRLGDRMNTEAFF.